Presented here are 26 T cell receptor beta chains from one specimen sequenced in a study of cytomegalovirus exposure and HLA in healthy donors. PCR amplification relied on 60 Vbeta primers (plus 13 Jbeta primers). Sequenced by immunoSEQ multiplex PCR; TCRdb stores in-frame clones only, minus some. The table lists 40,000 to 55,000 clones, approximately 70% of them singletons. Sequencing was carried out using PBMCs. The origin of the receptors is a man aged 25-45 years in good health and CMV-seronegative.

This rearrangement joins TRBV11-2 to TRBJ2-2; 8 nucleotides agree with TRBD2. The V gene's germline CDR1 is SGHAT and CDR2 FQNNGV. The CDR3 runs 14 residues. The trim removed 5 bases at V and 6 bases at J, leaving 5 bases unmatched. The CDR3 spells CASSIREGAGELFF. The CDR3 DNA follows: TGTGCCAGCAGCATTCGGGAGGGCGCCGGGGAGCTGTTTTTT.

J is TRBJ2-7 and V is TRBV5-1, with D unclear. V was trimmed by 0 bases and J by 3 bases, leaving 10 bases between them. The germline V gene has CDR1 SGHRS and CDR2 YFSETQ. The CDR3 has 14 residues. This CDR3 reads CASSLDGRNYEQYF. The CDR3 DNA reads TGCGCCAGCAGCTTGGATGGCAGAAACTACGAGCAGTACTTC.

The V call is TRBV6-5, the J call TRBJ1-1, with a weak D call TRBD1 (5 bases). Germline V gene lookup returns CDR1 MNHEY and CDR2 SVGAGI. The CDR3 totals 15 residues. V was pared by 0 bases and J by 2 bases, with 10 bases between. The CDR3 nucleotides are TGTGCCAGCAGTTACTCGACCAGGGTTAACACTGAAGCTTTCTTT. Protein sequence: CASSYSTRVNTEAFF.

The chain couples TRBV6-5 to TRBJ2-1; 9 bases are a match to TRBD1. V shed 4 bases, J shed 3 bases, and the junction held 7 bases outside the gene matches. Germline-derived CDR1 and CDR2 are MNHEY and SVGAGI. The CDR3 has 16 amino acids. CDR3 sequence: CASSFRDRESYNEQFF. CDR3 in DNA: TGTGCCAGCAGTTTCCGGGACAGGGAAAGCTACAATGAGCAGTTCTTC.

J is TRBJ2-7 and V is TRBV30; D might be TRBD2 (6 bases). Germline CDR1 and CDR2: GTSNPN and SVGIG (reference sequence). The CDR3 loop spans 15 amino acids. The V gene lost 4 bases and the J gene lost 2 bases, with 18 bases spanning the gap. CDR3 loop: CAWNPGRTIPYEQYF. The CDR3 coding sequence is TGTGCCTGGAACCCTGGCCGGACTATCCCCTACGAGCAGTACTTC.

This rearrangement joins TRBV5-1 to TRBJ2-5; D not certain. V lost 4 bases and J 1 base, leaving 8 bases between the germline ends. Germline values: CDR1 SGHRS, CDR2 YFSETQ. This CDR3 spans 13 amino acids. The CDR3 loop is CASSGQTQETQYF. CDR3 coding DNA: TGCGCCAGCAGCGGGCAGACCCAAGAGACCCAGTACTTC.

Concerning this clone: Compared with germline, one end of the junction differs, possibly owing to a read error. This sequence joins TRBV29-1 and TRBJ2-3; 8 positions match TRBD1. This CDR3 has 13 residues. Germline CDR1 is SQVTM and CDR2 is ANQGSEA. The CDR3 loop reads CSVPGQGTYTQYF. In nucleotides, the CDR3 is TGCAGCGTCCCCGGACAGGGCACATATACGCAGTATTTT.

This clone was seen a handful of times. The V gene is TRBV6-4, the J gene TRBJ2-7; the match to TRBD2 covers 12 bases. The V segment lost 0 bases and the J segment 4 bases; nucleotides outside the gene matches: 7. The CDR3 length is 17 residues. Germline V CDR1 and CDR2: MRHNA, SNTAGT. CDR3 sequence: CASSDSGLAGGPYEQYF. In DNA, the CDR3 is TGTGCCAGCAGTGACTCAGGGCTAGCGGGAGGGCCGTACGAGCAGTACTTC.

The CDR3 nucleotides read TGTGCCAGCTCACCTGGGGTAGCGGGAGTGAAGGGATACGAGCAGTACTTC. Amino acids: CASSPGVAGVKGYEQYF. The gene calls are TRBV18 and TRBJ2-7; 9 nucleotides line up with TRBD2. The V gene's germline CDR1 is KGHSH and CDR2 LQKENI. The CDR3 is 17 amino acids. V was clipped by 3 bases and J by 4 bases; unmatched bases: 13.

V usage is TRBV19 and J usage is TRBJ2-3; weak D call: TRBD2 (5 bases). The CDR3 is 16 amino acids. Germline CDR1 and CDR2: LNHDA and SQIVND (reference sequence). V was pared by 2 bases and J by 4 bases, with 16 bases between. The CDR3 DNA is TGTGCCAGTAGTATAAAGACCCCGGCGGGCCCAGATACGCAGTATTTT. This encodes CASSIKTPAGPDTQYF.

The chain combines TRBV4-1 with TRBJ1-5, with TRBD1 matching 10 bases. CDR3 length: 16 residues. Germline values: CDR1 MGHRA, CDR2 YSYEKL. J was trimmed by 4 bases and V by 4 bases; bases with no gene match: 7. The CDR3 region is CASSPDRGTGNQPQHF. The DNA for the CDR3 is TGCGCCAGCAGCCCGGACAGGGGGACCGGGAATCAGCCCCAGCATTTT.

The V and J genes are TRBV6-1 and TRBJ1-2, with TRBD1 matching 7 bases. Germline CDR1 reads MNHNS; CDR2 reads SASEGT. This CDR3 spans 12 amino acids. V shed 7 bases, J shed 6 bases, and the junction held 5 bases outside the gene matches. The CDR3 coding sequence is TGTGCCAGCAAACTTACAGGGGATGGCTACACCTTC. This gives the protein CASKLTGDGYTF.

The V call is TRBV5-6, the J call TRBJ2-3; 8 bases align to TRBD1. CDR1 and CDR2 from the germline V gene are SGHDT and YYEEEE. The CDR3 extends over 15 amino acids. The junction had 4 bases not matched to a gene; V was cut back by 0 bases and J by 4 bases. This chain's CDR3 is CASSLGRGLSDTQYF. The CDR3 bases are TGTGCCAGCAGCTTGGGCAGGGGGCTTTCAGATACGCAGTATTTT.

This rearrangement joins TRBV5-1 to TRBJ2-5, with D possibly being TRBD2 (6 bases). The CDR3 is 14 residues long. V shed 4 bases and J shed 5 bases, with 15 bases lying between them. Per the germline V gene, CDR1 is SGHRS and CDR2 is YFSETQ. CDR3 nucleotides: TGCGCCAGCAGCCCCCTAAGAGGGAGGGAGACCCAGTACTTC. Its translation is CASSPLRGRETQYF.

This sequence joins TRBV10-1 and TRBJ2-1; 11 nucleotides agree with TRBD2. The CDR3 is 15 residues long. CDR1 and CDR2 (germline): WNHNN, SYGVQD (reference sequence). The ends lost 2 bases at V and 6 bases at J; junction bases unmatched: 3. The CDR3 protein is CASSEGSGRANEQFF. The CDR3 coding sequence is TGCGCCAGCAGTGAGGGTAGCGGGAGGGCCAATGAGCAGTTCTTC.

This clone has only a few counts. The chain carries TRBV5-1 and TRBJ2-5, with 8 bases lining up with TRBD1. V shed 4 bases and J 1 base; nucleotides not matched to a gene: 9. This CDR3 contains 16 residues. The germline V gene encodes CDR1 SGHRS and CDR2 YFSETQ. CDR3 in DNA: TGCGCCAGCAGCATTCTTATGACAGGGGCCCAAGAGACCCAGTACTTC. Protein: CASSILMTGAQETQYF.

The J gene is TRBJ2-1, the V gene TRBV9, with TRBD2 identical over 7 bases. The CDR3 loop spans 14 amino acids. The germline V gene encodes CDR1 SGDLS and CDR2 YYNGEE. V dropped 2 bases and J dropped 9; count of bases not matched to a gene: 8. For the CDR3, the DNA is TGTGCCAGCAGCGTTGTCGAGGGGAGGGGTGAGCAGTTCTTC. The encoded protein is CASSVVEGRGEQFF.

V usage is TRBV6-1 and J usage is TRBJ2-1; 7 bases are shared with TRBD2. The CDR3 has 16 residues. The junction had 8 bases not matched to a gene; V was cut back by 4 bases and J by 2 bases. Germline CDR1 and CDR2: MNHNS and SASEGT. CDR3 sequence (DNA): TGTGCCAGCAGTGTCAGCCTTGCGGGAGCCTACAATGAGCAGTTCTTC. This translates into CASSVSLAGAYNEQFF.

This clone came up a few times. The chain joins TRBV5-1 to TRBJ2-1; D possibly corresponds to TRBD2 (5 bases). With 0 bases removed from V and 7 bases from J, the gap between germline ends came to 17 bases. CDR3 length: 16 amino acids. Per germline, CDR1 SGHRS and CDR2 YFSETQ. CDR3 in amino acids: CASSLDPGGIGNEQFF. The CDR3 DNA sequence: TGCGCCAGCAGCTTGGATCCCGGAGGAATTGGAAATGAGCAGTTCTTC.

The chain employs TRBV5-1 and TRBJ2-1, with 8 bases matching TRBD1. Germline assignment: CDR1 SGHRS and CDR2 YFSETQ. The CDR3 has 18 amino acids. J lost 7 bases, V lost 4 bases, and 19 bases had no gene match. The CDR3 sequence: CASSPDPGGSVLANEQFF. The CDR3, as DNA: TGCGCCAGCAGCCCAGATCCAGGGGGCTCCGTGCTCGCGAATGAGCAGTTCTTC.

The rearrangement links TRBV2 to TRBJ2-1; 11 bases fit TRBD2. CDR1 is SNHLY, CDR2 FYNNEI, per germline. The length of the CDR3 is 15 residues. Trimming took 4 bases from V and 9 from J; bases not matched to a gene: 8. Here the CDR3 reads CASSAGLAGRVEQFF. The CDR3 DNA is TGTGCCAGCAGTGCCGGACTAGCGGGTAGGGTTGAGCAGTTCTTC.

This clone was observed a handful of times. V usage is TRBV6-4 and J usage is TRBJ2-1; 7 nucleotides match TRBD2. After removal of 0 bases from V and 5 bases from J, the junction contained 4 bases not matched to a gene. The CDR3 is made up of 15 amino acids. Germline V CDR1 and CDR2: MRHNA, SNTAGT. Here the CDR3 reads CASSDSAGAHNEQFF. CDR3 nucleotides: TGTGCCAGCAGTGACTCGGCGGGAGCCCACAATGAGCAGTTCTTC.

The chain joins TRBV7-9 to TRBJ1-4; D is uncertain. V lost 5 bases, J lost 7 bases, and 11 bases lay in between. Per germline, CDR1 SEHNR and CDR2 FQNEAQ (reference sequence). This CDR3 comprises 13 residues. CDR3 DNA: TGTGCCAGCAGCGCGGGGTTGGGTGAAAAACTGTTTTTT. It codes for CASSAGLGEKLFF.

V gene TRBV30 combines with J gene TRBJ2-3, with TRBD2 identical over 10 bases. CDR1 and CDR2 (germline): GTSNPN, SVGIG (reference sequence). Trimming took 0 bases from V and 3 from J; bases not matched to a gene: 3. This CDR3 contains 15 residues. The CDR3 sequence: CAWSVQAGGTDTQYF. The DNA of the CDR3 is TGTGCCTGGAGTGTACAAGCGGGAGGGACAGATACGCAGTATTTT.

The chain joins TRBV27 to TRBJ2-1, with TRBD1 identical over 8 bases. The CDR3 covers 14 residues. J gave up 5 bases and V 5 bases, and 5 bases lay outside the gene matches. Looked up from germline, CDR1 is MNHEY and CDR2 is SMNVEV (reference sequence). The CDR3 here is CASSGQGGNNEQFF. CDR3 sequence (DNA): TGTGCCAGCAGTGGACAGGGTGGTAACAATGAGCAGTTCTTC.

The rearrangement uses TRBV7-9 and TRBJ2-7; TRBD2 is a possible D gene (6 bases). V was trimmed by 5 bases and J by 6 bases, leaving 11 bases between them. The V gene's germline CDR1 is SEHNR and CDR2 FQNEAQ (reference sequence). The CDR3 totals 12 residues. The CDR3 nucleotides read TGTGCCAGCAGCAACGCGCGGGGCGAGCAGTACTTC. Translation: CASSNARGEQYF.